This TCR beta chain was observed in a study of CD4 and CD8 cells across lung adenocarcinoma regions. Per the germline V gene, CDR1 is SGHTA and CDR2 is FQGNSA. Trimming shortened V by 0 bases and J by 7 bases, and 8 bases separated the two germline ends. The length of the CDR3 is 13 residues. This clonotype was counted only a few times. TCRdb passed the PCR reads through MiXCR, listing each CDR3 protein once. The table has about 1,900 distinct CDR3 sequences, roughly half seen once. Specimen: CD4+ T cells from the center of a lung tumor. The J gene is TRBJ2-3, the V gene TRBV7-2, with D hard to call. This TCR came from a female donor with lung adenocarcinoma. The CD4 and CD8 labels of this study may be unreliable. The CDR3 nucleotides read TGTGCCAGCAGCTTAGCGGGAACTAATACGCAGTATTTT. Its protein is CASSLAGTNTQYF.